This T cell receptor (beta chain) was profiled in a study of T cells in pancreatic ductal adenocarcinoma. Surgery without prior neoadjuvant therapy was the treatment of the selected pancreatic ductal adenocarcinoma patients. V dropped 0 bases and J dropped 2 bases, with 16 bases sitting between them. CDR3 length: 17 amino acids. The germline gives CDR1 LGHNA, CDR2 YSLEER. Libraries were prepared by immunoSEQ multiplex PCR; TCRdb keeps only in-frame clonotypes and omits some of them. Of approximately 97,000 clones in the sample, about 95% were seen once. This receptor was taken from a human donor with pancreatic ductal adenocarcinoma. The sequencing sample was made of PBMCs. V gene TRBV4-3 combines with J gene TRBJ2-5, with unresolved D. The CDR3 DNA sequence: TGCGCCAGCAGCCAAGAATATTCAGCCTCAGCGCAAGAGACCCAGTACTTC. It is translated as CASSQEYSASAQETQYF.